The subject of this entry is one T cell receptor (beta chain). This entry belongs to a study of shared clonotypes between healthy human individuals. The V and J ends lost 3 bases and 4 bases respectively, with 21 bases between them. Germline V gene lookup returns CDR1 MNHEY and CDR2 SMNVEV (reference sequence). The CDR3 consists of 17 residues. The method was immunoSEQ multiplex PCR; TCRdb's version includes in-frame clones alone and lacks a portion of them. In the table there are around 600,000 clones, roughly 98% of which are singletons. Naive CD8 cells were CD45RO-negative, positively selected for CCR7, excluding terminally differentiated effector memory CD45RA+ cells.

The rearrangement joins TRBV27 to TRBJ2-5; no reliable D call. Sequencing was performed on naive CD8+ T cells sorted from blood. The receptor was isolated from a man aged 25 to 45 in good health. The CDR3 sequence is CASSFSQWPGTGETQYF. CDR3 DNA: TGTGCCAGCAGTTTCTCGCAATGGCCAGGTACCGGAGAGACCCAGTACTTC.